This T cell receptor beta chain is from a study of PD-1 blockade in classical Hodgkin lymphoma. CDR1 SNHLY and CDR2 FYNNEI come from the germline V gene. The CDR3 runs 13 residues. The ends were cut back, 4 bases at V and 4 bases at J, with 8 bases in the middle. Relapse after autologous stem cell transplantation occurred in every patient, and brentuximab vedotin exposure varied. The repertoire was sequenced with immunoSEQ multiplex PCR; TCRdb's copy has only in-frame clones and lacks some. Among more than 30,000 clones listed, 82% were seen once. This clonotype was sampled from a human donor with classical Hodgkin lymphoma. The rearrangement uses TRBV2 and TRBJ2-1; unclear D gene. The sample in question was peripheral blood mononuclear cells (PBMCs), obtained at baseline. The CDR3 DNA reads as TGTGCCAGCAGTGTTGGGATATACAATGAGCAGTTCTTC. This codes for CASSVGIYNEQFF.